These T cell receptor beta chains were read from a single sample in a study of graft-versus-host responses after intestinal transplantation. Sequencing used immunoSEQ multiplex PCR; TCRdb keeps in-frame clones, though not all of them. This sample has some 90,000 clones, with about nine tenths found just once. For these TCRs, the target antigens are not known. The sample here was unstimulated CD8+ T cells sorted from spleen or lymph node cells, taken before transplant. The receptors derive from a human donor who was the organ donor for an intestinal transplant. CDR3s include the opening cysteine and the closing phenylalanine or tryptophan.

TRBJ1-1	TRBV4-2	12	CASSQDYTEAFF
-	TRBV6-6	15	CASSYFQRGGDEQYF
TRBJ2-3	TRBV7-2	15	CASSLARGATDTQYF
TRBJ2-6	TRBV19	17	CASSMGQGTSGANVLTF
TRBJ1-1	TRBV7-8	15	CASSPRQGTNTEAFF
TRBJ1-2	TRBV9	13	CASSVGGRYGYTF
TRBJ1-4	TRBV9	16	CASSADRGATNEKLFF
TRBJ1-2	TRBV19	15	CASSARQGLNYGYTF
TRBJ2-5	TRBV6-4	17	CASESAHMGQGRETQYF
TRBJ1-5	TRBV10-3	14	CAISQQGYNQPQHF
TRBJ2-3	TRBV18	16	CASSPFTGGNTDTQYF
TRBJ1-6	TRBV4-1	16	CASSPALGALASPLHF
TRBJ2-2	TRBV5-4	12	CASSGGTGELFF
TRBJ2-7	TRBV6-5	15	CASSIQLAGGYEQYF
TRBJ2-1	TRBV6-4	13	CASSRSGGLEQFF
TRBJ2-1	TRBV19	13	CASSWGSYNEQFF
TRBJ1-2	TRBV2	11	CASSFGTGYTF
TRBJ1-4	TRBV7-9	15	CASSLPQTGQEKLFF
TRBJ1-4	TRBV7-9	16	CASSLGRGKTNEKLFF
TRBJ2-7	TRBV5-7	15	CASSSRTGGGYEQYF
TRBJ2-1	TRBV5-1	15	CASSSTGTSYNEQFF
TRBJ2-7	TRBV19	12	CASSIGGTEQYF
TRBJ2-7	TRBV27	13	CASGDRAPYEQYF
TRBJ2-5	TRBV27	18	CASSRLAGPKVKEETQYF
TRBJ2-5	TRBV7-8	16	CASSLGGAGGGETQYF
TRBJ2-1	TRBV27	15	CASSVSQGALNEQFF
TRBJ2-5	TRBV6-1	14	CASTIEGVRETQYF
TRBJ1-4	TRBV7-9	15	CASSPQAATNEKLFF
TRBJ2-5	TRBV9	15	CASSAAGQGRETQYF
TRBJ2-1	TRBV7-6	14	CASSESGSYNEQFF
TRBJ2-3	TRBV5-6	13	CASSPTGGDTQYF
TRBJ1-1	TRBV27	13	CASSARQGIEAFF
TRBJ2-7	TRBV7-6	13	CASSLTDDYEQYF
TRBJ2-2	TRBV15	15	CATSSTSWNTGELFF
TRBJ2-1	TRBV4-1	17	CASSQDLAGGLYNEQFF
TRBJ2-1	TRBV7-7	17	CASSLDLAGGQKHEQFF
TRBJ1-2	TRBV6-4	14	CASSDRFGGLGYTF
TRBJ1-1	TRBV15	17	CATSGGQGARRDTEAFF
TRBJ1-2	TRBV29-1	19	CSVEGYGTTTEIPNYGYTF
TRBJ1-6	TRBV2	16	CASTTHSGTNNSPLHF
TRBJ2-7	TRBV7-8	17	CASSLPASGVRTYEQYF
TRBJ1-1	TRBV19	15	CASSIRGALNTEAFF